This T cell receptor beta chain was captured in a study of T cell clonality in common variable immunodeficiency. Germline lookup yields CDR1 SNHLY and CDR2 FYNNEI. There are 14 residues in the CDR3. Trimming pared 7 bases from V and 5 bases from J, leaving 15 bases between. Produced via immunoSEQ multiplex PCR; TCRdb's table is partial and in-frame only. This sample includes some 30,000 clones with no singletons; its ten biggest clones take up 4% to 5%. This clone turned up a few times. The CDR3 goes on 3 residues after the read ends, and that part is filled in from the germline J gene. The origin of this receptor is a person aged 18-69 years in good health. The chain links TRBV2 to TRBJ2-1; D ambiguous. Sequenced material: peripheral blood mononuclear cells. Here the CDR3 reads CASNRQAGDNEQFF. The part of the CDR3 DNA that was read is TGTGCCAGCAATAGGCAGGCTGGAGACAATGAG.